This T cell receptor beta chain was retrieved from a study of blood T cell repertoires in COVID-19. Study information: Acute and convalescent COVID-19 samples came from the United States, Italy and Spain.

The CDR3 contains 14 residues. V dropped 4 bases and J dropped 7 bases, with 15 bases sitting between them. The germline gives CDR1 SGHRS, CDR2 YFSETQ. Original processing methods: Reference gene primer amplification yielded estimated nucleated cell counts. The data were produced by immunoSEQ multiplex PCR, yet TCRdb's version contains in-frame clones alone and is incomplete. The DNA was the basis for D and trimming; V, J and clone size are from that table. Of some 80,000 clones listed, more than 75% were seen once; the top ten hold less than 20%. Sample: peripheral blood. The V gene is TRBV5-1, the J gene TRBJ1-3; no clear D. The source of this sequence is an elderly woman with active or convalescent COVID-19. The CDR3 DNA is TGCGCCAGCAGCCCCAGGTCGGCGAGTAACACCATATATTTT. This encodes CASSPRSASNTIYF. The full variable domain, completed using reference TRBV5-1 and TRBJ1-3, is KAGVTQTPRYLIKTRGQQVTLSCSPISGHRSVSWYQQTPGQGLQFLFEYFSETQRNKGNFPGRFSGRQFSNSRSEMNVSTLELGDSALYLCASSPRSASNTIYFGEGSWLTVV.